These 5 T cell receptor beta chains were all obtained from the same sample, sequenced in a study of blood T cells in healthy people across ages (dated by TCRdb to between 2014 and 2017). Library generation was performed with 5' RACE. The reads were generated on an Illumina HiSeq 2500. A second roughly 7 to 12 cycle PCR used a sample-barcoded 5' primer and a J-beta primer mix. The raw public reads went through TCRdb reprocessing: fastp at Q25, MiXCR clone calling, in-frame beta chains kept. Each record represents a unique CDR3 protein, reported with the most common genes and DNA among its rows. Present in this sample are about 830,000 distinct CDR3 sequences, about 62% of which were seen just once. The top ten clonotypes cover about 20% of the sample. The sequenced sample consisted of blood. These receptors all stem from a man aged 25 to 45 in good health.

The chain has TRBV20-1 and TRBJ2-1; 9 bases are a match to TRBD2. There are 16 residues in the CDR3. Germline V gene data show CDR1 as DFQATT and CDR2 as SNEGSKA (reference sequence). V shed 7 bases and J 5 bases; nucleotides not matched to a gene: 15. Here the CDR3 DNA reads TGCAGTGTCGTAGGGGATGGCGGGAGGGCCCACAATGAGCAGTTCTTC. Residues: CSVVGDGGRAHNEQFF.

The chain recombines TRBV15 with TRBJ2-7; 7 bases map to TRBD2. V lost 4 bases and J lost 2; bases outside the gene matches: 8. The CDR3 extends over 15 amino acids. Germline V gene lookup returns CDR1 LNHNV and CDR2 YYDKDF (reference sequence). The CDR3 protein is CATSILAAATYEQYF. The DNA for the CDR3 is TGTGCCACCAGCATCCTAGCGGCCGCAACCTACGAGCAGTACTTC. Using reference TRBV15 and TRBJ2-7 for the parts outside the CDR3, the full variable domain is DAMVIQNPRYQVTQFGKPVTLSCSQTLNHNVMYWYQQKSSQAPKLLFHYYDKDFNNEADTPDNFQSRRPNTSFCFLDIRSPGLGDTAMYLCATSILAAATYEQYFGPGTRLTVT.

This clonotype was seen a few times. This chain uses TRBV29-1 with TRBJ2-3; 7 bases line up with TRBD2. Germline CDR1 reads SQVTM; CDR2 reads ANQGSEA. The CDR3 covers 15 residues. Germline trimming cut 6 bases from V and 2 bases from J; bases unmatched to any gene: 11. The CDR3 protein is CSVRAGPHYTDTQYF. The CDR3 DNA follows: TGCAGCGTAAGAGCGGGGCCACACTACACAGATACGCAGTATTTT.

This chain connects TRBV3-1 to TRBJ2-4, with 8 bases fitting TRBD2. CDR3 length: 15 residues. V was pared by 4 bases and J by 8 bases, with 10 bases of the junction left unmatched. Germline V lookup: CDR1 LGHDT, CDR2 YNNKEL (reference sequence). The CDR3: CASSPAGTRVDIQYF. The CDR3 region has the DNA TGTGCCAGCAGCCCCGCCGGGACTAGGGTCGACATTCAGTACTTC.

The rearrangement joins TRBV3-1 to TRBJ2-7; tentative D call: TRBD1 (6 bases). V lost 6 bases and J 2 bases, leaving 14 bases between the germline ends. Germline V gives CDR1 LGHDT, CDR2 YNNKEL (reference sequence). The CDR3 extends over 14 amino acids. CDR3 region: CASRSTGGPYEQYF. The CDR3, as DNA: TGTGCCAGCAGGTCGACAGGAGGTCCCTACGAGCAGTACTTC.